Listed here is a single T cell receptor beta chain. Its cognate antigen has yet to be identified. Base quality data are lacking; no much larger clone is found one base away. The sample belongs to a study of shared clonotypes between healthy human individuals (dated by TCRdb to the early 2020s). Notes on the research overall: A couple of women and a few men aged 18 to 49 years were included in the cohort. Libraries were prepared and TCR repertoires were sequenced by different laboratories using diverse techniques, in order to increase sequencing depth and limit assay-specific biases. The study deeply sequenced blood TCR repertoires of five healthy adults to estimate repertoire size and the extent of clonotype sharing between individuals. For each donor, three plates each were used for CD4 naive and CD4 memory, two plates were used for CD8 naive, and one plate was used for CD8 memory. Between about 0.85 and 9.5 billion PBMCs per donor were obtained by leukapheresis.

The investigation overall reported the following: The genetic and exposure-history diversity represented was limited by the small number of donors. Only blood was sampled, and tissue TCR repertoires likely differ from those in blood. Based on pairwise subsampling, the degree of clonotype sharing among donors was expected to be affected by sequencing depth. Naive subsets generally had larger estimated clonotype richness than memory subsets did. Roughly 5.2% of naive CD4, around 3.5% of naive CD8, about 2.4% of memory CD4, and approximately 0.4% of memory CD8 clonotypes were shared across a few donors. Even with the large sequencing depth, rarefaction of the sorted-subset datasets indicated that sequencing was incomplete. Compared with non-shared clonotypes, clonotypes shared by all four sorted-subset donors had higher generation probabilities.

Using the deep immunoSEQ assay, multiplex PCR amplified TCR CDR3 regions from genomic DNA. Genomic DNA extracted from each cell subset was distributed evenly over all wells of several immunoSEQ 96-well plates, and each plate served as one replicate. For sorted subsets, each replicate PCR was loaded with about 200 ng genomic DNA, equivalent to some 31,000 T cell genomes. Purified libraries were quantified with a Qubit 3.0 fluorometer, sized on a Bioanalyzer 2100, and re-quantified with the KAPA Library Quantification kit. Each immunoSEQ 96-well plate was sequenced on its own single-read 150-cycle Illumina NextSeq 550 flow cell. The study's own analysis went as follows. Because only junctional sequences without quality scores were contained in the immunoSEQ output, filtering matching that applied to full-length reads could not be performed. Sequences were annotated with PyIR, a Python wrapper for IgBLAST v1.9, and V/J genes and CDR3 were assigned using IMGT germline references. Reads with weak V/J assignments (E-value above 1e-6), missing CDR3, stop codons, out-of-frame junctions, or ambiguous translated residues were removed. V3J clonotypes were defined as sequences sharing an identical inferred V gene, J gene, and CDR3 amino acid sequence. The percentage overlap between two repertoires was calculated by dividing the number of shared unique clonotypes by the size of the smaller repertoire. Richness of each repertoire was evaluated using RTK rarefaction, the Chao1 estimator, and Recon v2.1 estimates of unobserved clonotypes. Generation probabilities were computed with OLGA for all TCRbeta clonotypes obtained by the gDNA method from several donors. In its TCRdb copy, this immuneACCESS table keeps in-frame sequences only and misses some clones. Where compared with another copy, unresolved V genes explain less than half of these, and the others have no known cause. V and J calls and clone size follow that table, whereas D and trimming were derived from the DNA. The table for this sample lists about 600,000 clones; approximately 97% of them were counted only once. About 0.06% of the sample is taken by the ten largest.

The donors were healthy, HIV-negative adults with no recently reported acute infections or vaccinations. Every donor was a Caucasian adult residing in Nashville, Tennessee, USA. CD4+ T cells were enriched by magnetic negative selection, after which naive cells were positively selected on CD45RA and the negative fraction was taken as the memory subset. Blood was collected by leukapheresis, and PBMCs were isolated by Ficoll-Histopaque density gradient centrifugation and then cryopreserved in liquid nitrogen vapor phase. Analytical flow cytometry was used to check the purity and quantity of every magnetically sorted T cell population. From each sorted fraction, genomic DNA was isolated and quantified by UV absorbance on a Nanodrop 2000c. Material for sequencing was naive CD4+ T cells sorted from blood. This specimen's cell subset or site label, per the study, means: CD45RA+ positively selected. The sequence was collected from a woman aged 25-40 years in good health.

The nucleotide sequence is TGTGCCAGCAGGTCGGGGAGCTCCTACGAGCAGTACTTC. Translated, this is CASRSGSSYEQYF. Recombination linked TRBV5-6 to TRBJ2-7; TRBD2 is a possible D gene, resting on 5 matching bases. V loses 5 bases of germline sequence and J loses 0 bases, and the interval between the two ends is 9 bases. Including the terminal cysteine and phenylalanine, the CDR3 comprises 13 residues. The kept DNA is CDR3 alone, 39 bases in frame from the first base. CDR1 is given as SGHDT and CDR2 as YYEEEE, both from the germline V gene.